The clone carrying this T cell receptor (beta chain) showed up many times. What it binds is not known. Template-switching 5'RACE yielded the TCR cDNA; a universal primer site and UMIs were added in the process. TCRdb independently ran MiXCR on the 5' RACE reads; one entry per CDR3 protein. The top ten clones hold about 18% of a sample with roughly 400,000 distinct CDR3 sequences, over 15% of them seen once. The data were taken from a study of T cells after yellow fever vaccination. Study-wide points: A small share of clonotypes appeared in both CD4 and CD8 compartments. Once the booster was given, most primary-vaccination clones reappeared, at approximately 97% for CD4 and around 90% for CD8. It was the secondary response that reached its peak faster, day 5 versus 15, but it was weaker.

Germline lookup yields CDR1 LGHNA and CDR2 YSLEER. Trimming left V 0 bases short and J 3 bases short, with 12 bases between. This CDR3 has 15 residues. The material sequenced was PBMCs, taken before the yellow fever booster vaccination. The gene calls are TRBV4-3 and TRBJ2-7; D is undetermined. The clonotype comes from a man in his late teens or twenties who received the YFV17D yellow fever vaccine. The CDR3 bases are TGCGCCAGCAGCCAAGAGGGTGATGCCCGCTACGAGCAGTACTTC. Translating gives CASSQEGDARYEQYF.